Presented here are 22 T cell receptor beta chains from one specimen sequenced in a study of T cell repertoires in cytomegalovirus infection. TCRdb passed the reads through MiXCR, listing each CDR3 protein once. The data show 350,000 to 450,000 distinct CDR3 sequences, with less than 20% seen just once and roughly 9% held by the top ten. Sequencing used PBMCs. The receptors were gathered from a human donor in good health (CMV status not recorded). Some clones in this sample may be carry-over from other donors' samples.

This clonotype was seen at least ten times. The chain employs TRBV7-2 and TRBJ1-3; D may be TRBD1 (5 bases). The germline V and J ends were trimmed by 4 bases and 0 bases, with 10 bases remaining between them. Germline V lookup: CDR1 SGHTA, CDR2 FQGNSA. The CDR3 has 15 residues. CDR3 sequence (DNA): TGTGCCAGCAGCTCTTCAGGGAACTCTGGAAACACCATATATTTT. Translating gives CASSSSGNSGNTIYF.

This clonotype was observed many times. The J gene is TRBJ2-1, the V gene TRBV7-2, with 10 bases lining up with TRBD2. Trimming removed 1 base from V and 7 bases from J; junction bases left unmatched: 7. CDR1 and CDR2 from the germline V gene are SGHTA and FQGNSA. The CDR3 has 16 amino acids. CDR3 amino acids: CASSLVPSGRENEQFF. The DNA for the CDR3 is TGTGCCAGCAGCTTAGTGCCTAGCGGGAGAGAGAATGAGCAGTTCTTC.

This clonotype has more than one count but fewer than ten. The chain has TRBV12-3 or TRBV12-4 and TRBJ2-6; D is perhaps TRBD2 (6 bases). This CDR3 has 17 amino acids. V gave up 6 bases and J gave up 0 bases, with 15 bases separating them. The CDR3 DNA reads TGTGCCAGCAGACGAGGACGGGGGTCCTCTGGGGCCAACGTCCTGACTTTC. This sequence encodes CASRRGRGSSGANVLTF.

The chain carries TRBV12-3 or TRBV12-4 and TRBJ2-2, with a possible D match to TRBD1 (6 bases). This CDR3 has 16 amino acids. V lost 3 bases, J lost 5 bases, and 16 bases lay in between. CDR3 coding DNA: TGTGCCAGCAGTTTCCCAGTGGGCAGGGGAACCGGGGAGCTGTTTTTT. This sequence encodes CASSFPVGRGTGELFF.

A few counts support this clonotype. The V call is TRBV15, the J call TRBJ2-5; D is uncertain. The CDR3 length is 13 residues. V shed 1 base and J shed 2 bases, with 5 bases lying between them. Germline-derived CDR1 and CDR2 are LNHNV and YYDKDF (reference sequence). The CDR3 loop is CATSRVAQETQYF. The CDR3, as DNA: TGTGCCACCAGCAGAGTCGCTCAAGAGACCCAGTACTTC.

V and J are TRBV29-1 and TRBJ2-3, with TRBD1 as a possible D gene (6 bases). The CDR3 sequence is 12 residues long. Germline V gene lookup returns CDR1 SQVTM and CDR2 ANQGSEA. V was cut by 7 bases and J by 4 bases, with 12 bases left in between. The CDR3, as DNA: TGCAGCGCGAACCCAGGGGCAGATACGCAGTATTTT. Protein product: CSANPGADTQYF.

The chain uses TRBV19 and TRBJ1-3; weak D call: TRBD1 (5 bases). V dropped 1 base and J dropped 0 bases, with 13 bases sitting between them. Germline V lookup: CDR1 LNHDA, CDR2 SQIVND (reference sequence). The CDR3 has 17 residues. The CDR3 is CASSIGARAYSGNTIYF. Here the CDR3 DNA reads TGTGCCAGTAGTATAGGGGCCAGGGCCTACTCTGGAAACACCATATATTTT. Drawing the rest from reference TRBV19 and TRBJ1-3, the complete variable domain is DGGITQSPKYLFRKEGQNVTLSCEQNLNHDAMYWYRQDPGQGLRLIYYSQIVNDFQKGDIAEGYSVSREKKESFPLTVTSAQKNPTAFYLCASSIGARAYSGNTIYFGEGSWLTVV.

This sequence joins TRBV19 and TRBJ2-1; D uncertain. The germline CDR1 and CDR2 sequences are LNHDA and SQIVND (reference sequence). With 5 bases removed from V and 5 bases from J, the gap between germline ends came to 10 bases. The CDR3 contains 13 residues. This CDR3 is CASSLNTDNEQFF. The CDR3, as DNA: TGTGCCAGTAGTCTAAATACCGACAATGAGCAGTTCTTC.

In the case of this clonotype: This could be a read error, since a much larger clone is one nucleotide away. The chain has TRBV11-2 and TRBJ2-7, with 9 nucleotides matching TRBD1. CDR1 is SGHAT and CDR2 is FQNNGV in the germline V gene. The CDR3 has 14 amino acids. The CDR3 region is CASSFLQGALELYF. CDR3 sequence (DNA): TGTGCCAGCAGCTTCCTACAGGGGGCCCTCGAGCTGTACTTC.

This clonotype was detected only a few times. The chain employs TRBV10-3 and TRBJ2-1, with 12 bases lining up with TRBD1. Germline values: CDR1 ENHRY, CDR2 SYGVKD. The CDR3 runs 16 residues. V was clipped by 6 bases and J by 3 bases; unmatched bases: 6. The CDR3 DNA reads TGTGCCATCAGAGATGGGACAGGGGGCAACTACAATGAGCAGTTCTTC. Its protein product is CAIRDGTGGNYNEQFF.

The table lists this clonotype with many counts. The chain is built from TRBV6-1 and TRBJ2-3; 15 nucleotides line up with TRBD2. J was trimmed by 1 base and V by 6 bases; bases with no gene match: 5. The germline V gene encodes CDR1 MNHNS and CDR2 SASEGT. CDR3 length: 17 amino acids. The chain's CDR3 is CASRGTSGGFGTDTQYF. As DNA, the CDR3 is TGTGCCAGCAGGGGGACTAGCGGGGGGTTCGGCACAGATACGCAGTATTTT.

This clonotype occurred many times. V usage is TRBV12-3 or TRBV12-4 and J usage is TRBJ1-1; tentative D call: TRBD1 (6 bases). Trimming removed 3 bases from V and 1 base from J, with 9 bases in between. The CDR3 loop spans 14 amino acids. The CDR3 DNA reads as TGTGCCAGCAGTTTGTGGGACAAGAACACTGAAGCTTTCTTT. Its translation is CASSLWDKNTEAFF.

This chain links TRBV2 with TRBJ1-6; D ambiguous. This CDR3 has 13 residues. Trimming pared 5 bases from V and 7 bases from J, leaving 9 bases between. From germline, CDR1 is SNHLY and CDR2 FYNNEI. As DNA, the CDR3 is TGTGCCAGCAGTCCGCGGCCCAATTCACCCCTCCACTTT. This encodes CASSPRPNSPLHF.

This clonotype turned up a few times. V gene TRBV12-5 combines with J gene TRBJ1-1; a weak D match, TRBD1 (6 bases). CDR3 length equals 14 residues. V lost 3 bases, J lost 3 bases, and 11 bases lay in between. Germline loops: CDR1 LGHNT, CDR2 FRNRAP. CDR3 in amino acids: CASGFWGADTEAFF. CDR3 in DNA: TGTGCTAGTGGTTTCTGGGGGGCGGACACTGAAGCTTTCTTT.

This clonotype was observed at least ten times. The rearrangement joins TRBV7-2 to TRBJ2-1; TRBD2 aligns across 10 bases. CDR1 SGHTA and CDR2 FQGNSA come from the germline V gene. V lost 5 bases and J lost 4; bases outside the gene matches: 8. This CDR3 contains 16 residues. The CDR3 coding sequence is TGTGCCAGCAGCCTACTCGGACTAGCGGCATACAATGAGCAGTTCTTC. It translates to CASSLLGLAAYNEQFF.

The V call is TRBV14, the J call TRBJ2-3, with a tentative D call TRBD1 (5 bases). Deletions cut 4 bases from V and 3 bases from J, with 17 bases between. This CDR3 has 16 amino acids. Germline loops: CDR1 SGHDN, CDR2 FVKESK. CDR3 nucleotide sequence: TGTGCCAGCAGCCTGAGAAGGGGTTTTGTGACAGATACGCAGTATTTT. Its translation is CASSLRRGFVTDTQYF.

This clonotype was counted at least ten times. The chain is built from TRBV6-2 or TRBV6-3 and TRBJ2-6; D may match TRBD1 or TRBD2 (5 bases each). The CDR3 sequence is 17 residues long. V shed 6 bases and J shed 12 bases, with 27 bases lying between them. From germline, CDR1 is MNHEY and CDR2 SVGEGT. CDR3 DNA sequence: TGTGCCAGCAGGCCCTTTGGGACCCCACTTCACCCCAGCGTCCTGACTTTC. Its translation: CASRPFGTPLHPSVLTF.

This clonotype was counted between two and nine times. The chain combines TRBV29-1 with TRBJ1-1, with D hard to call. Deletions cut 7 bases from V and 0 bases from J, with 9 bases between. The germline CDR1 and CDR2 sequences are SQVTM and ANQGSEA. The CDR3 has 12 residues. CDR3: CSGNRLNTEAFF. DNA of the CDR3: TGCAGCGGAAACAGACTGAACACTGAAGCTTTCTTT.

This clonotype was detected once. The CDR3 reads CSASVADTDTQYF. Here the CDR3 DNA reads TGCAGTGCTAGCGTGGCGGACACAGATACGCAGTATTTT. The chain carries TRBV20-1 and TRBJ2-3, with D uncertain. The CDR3 sequence is 13 residues long. Germline lookup yields CDR1 DFQATT and CDR2 SNEGSKA (reference sequence). Trimming stripped 3 bases from V and 2 bases from J, with 9 bases between.

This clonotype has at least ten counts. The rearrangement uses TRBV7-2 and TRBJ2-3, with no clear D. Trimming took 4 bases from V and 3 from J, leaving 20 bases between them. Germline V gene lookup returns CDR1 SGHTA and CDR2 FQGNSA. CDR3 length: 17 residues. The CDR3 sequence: CASSSMNRLYNTDTQYF. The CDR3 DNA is TGTGCCAGCAGCTCCATGAACAGACTTTATAATACAGATACGCAGTATTTT.

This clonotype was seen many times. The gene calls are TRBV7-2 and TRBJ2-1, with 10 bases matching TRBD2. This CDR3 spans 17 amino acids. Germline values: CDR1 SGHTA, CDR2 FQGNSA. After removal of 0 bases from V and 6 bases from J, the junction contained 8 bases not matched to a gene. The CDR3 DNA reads TGTGCCAGCAGCTTAGCCCCAGAGCGGGAGGGCCTCAATGAGCAGTTCTTC. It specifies CASSLAPEREGLNEQFF.

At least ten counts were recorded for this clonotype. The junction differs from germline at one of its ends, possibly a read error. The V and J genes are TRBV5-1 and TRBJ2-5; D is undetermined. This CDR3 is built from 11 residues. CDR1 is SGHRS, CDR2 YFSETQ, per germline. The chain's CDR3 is CASSIGETQYF. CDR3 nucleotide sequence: TGTGCCAGTAGTATTGGAGAGACCCAGTACTTC.